This T cell receptor beta chain emerged from a study of blood T cell repertoires in COVID-19 (TCRdb year 2020). Regarding the study in general: Collaborator samples came from the United States, Italy and Spain and covered acute and convalescent phases of COVID-19. Samples came from the ongoing ImmuneRACE study (first 160 participants) plus 1,254 subjects from 6 global collaborators. The prospective study material was composed of cDNA or gDNA derived from T cells, B-cell-depleted T cells, or PBMCs. The repertoires were released in a freely available public database meant as a resource for research on the immune response to SARS-CoV-2. A de-identified subject ID, COVID-19 status, age in years and sex were almost always included in the sample metadata. Subjects who had been exposed to COVID-19, were actively infected with it, or had recovered from it provided the deeply sampled blood TCRbeta repertoires that made up the dataset. HLA class I and class II types, where available, came from metadata supplied by the sample provider rather than from assay-based typing.

TCRbeta CDR3 regions were amplified from genomic DNA by means of the immunoSEQ Assay, a bias-controlled multiplex PCR. As for the authors' bioinformatics: Within the assay, amplification of reference gene primers was used to estimate how many nucleated cells each sample contained. To quantify the absolute abundance of each unique TCRbeta CDR3 rearrangement, sequence reads were collapsed and filtered. For each sample, productive Simpson clonality was calculated as the square root of Simpson's diversity index across productive rearrangements. TCRdb re-hosts the immuneACCESS table, in-frame sequences only. Its copies lack some clones; in the studies checked, an unresolved V gene accounts for under half of them, and the cause for the rest is not known. D and trimming come from the DNA, and the V and J calls and clone size come from that table. The sample data list a few hundred thousand clones, and approximately 85% of these were observed just once. In total, the top ten clones hold 6% to 9% of the sample.

V and J are trimmed by 0 bases and 1 base, and the gene matches miss 9 bases of the junction. CDR1 and CDR2 are drawn from the germline V gene: LGHNT, FRNRAP. The CDR3 numbers 18 residues from cysteine through phenylalanine. Here the CDR3 DNA is all that survives: 54 bases in frame from base 1. What the study reported, not specific to this receptor: The amount of clinical and demographic metadata varied by source and participant and was provided uncurated.

This clone has just one count. The antigen it binds to is not known. Base-call qualities are not available, and no considerably larger clone is one nucleotide away. Each collaborating institution followed its own protocols to collect whole blood in K2EDTA tubes. Collaborator samples were shipped for TCRbeta analysis as frozen whole blood, isolated PBMCs, or DNA extracted from either sample type. The TCR originated in a human donor in a cohort sampled during active COVID-19. Sequenced sample: peripheral blood. The V gene is TRBV12-5 and the J gene is TRBJ2-5, and 9 junction bases match TRBD2. Read as DNA, the sequence is TGTGCTAGTGGTTTGGTACTAGAGACTAGCGGCCGCCAAGAGACCCAGTACTTC. The translation is CASGLVLETSGRQETQYF.